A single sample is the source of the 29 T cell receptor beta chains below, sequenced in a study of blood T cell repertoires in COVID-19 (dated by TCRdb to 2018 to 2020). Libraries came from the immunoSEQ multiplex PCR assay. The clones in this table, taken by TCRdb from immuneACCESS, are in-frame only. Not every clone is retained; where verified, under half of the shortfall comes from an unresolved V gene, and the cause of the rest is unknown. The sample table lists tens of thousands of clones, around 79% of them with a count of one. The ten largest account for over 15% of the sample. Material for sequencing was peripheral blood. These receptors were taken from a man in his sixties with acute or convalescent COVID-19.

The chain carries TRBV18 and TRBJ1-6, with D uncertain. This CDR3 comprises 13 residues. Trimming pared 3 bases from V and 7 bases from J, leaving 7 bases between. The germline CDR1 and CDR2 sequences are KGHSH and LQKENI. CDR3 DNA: TGTGCCAGCTCACCGGGGAGAAATTCACCCCTCCACTTT. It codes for CASSPGRNSPLHF.

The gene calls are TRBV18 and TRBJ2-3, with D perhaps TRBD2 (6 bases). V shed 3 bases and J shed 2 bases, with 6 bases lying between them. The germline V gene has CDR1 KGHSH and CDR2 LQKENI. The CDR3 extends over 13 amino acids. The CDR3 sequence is CASSPGLTDTQYF. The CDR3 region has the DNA TGTGCCAGCTCACCGGGACTCACAGATACGCAGTATTTT.

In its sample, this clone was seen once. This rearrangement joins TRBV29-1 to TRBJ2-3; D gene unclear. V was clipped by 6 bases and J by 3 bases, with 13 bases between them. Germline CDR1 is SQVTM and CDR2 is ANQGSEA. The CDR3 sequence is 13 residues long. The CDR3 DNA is TGCAGCGTGACGATGGCGGTGACAGATACGCAGTATTTT. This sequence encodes CSVTMAVTDTQYF.

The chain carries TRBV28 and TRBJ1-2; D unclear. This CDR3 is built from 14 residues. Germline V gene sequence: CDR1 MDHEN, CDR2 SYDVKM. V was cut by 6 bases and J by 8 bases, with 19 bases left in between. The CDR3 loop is CASSPTGDVPGYTF. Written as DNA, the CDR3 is TGTGCCAGCAGCCCTACGGGTGACGTTCCGGGCTACACCTTC.

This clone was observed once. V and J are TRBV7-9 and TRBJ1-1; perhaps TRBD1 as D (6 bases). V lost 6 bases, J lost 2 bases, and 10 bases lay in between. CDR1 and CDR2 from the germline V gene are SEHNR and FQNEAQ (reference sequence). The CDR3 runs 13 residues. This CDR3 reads CASSTGINTEAFF. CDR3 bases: TGTGCCAGCAGTACAGGGATTAACACTGAAGCTTTCTTT.

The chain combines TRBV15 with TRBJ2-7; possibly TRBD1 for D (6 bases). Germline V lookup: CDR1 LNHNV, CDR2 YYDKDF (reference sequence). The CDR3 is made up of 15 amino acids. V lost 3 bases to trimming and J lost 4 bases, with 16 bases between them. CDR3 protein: CATSREQGSGYEQYF. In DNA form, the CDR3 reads TGTGCCACCAGCAGGGAACAGGGATCGGGGTACGAGCAGTACTTC.

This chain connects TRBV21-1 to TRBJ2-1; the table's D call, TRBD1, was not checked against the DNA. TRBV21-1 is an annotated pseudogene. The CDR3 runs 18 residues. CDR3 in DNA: TGTGCCAGCAGCAAAACGGCCCCAGGGGACAGGGTTAATCATGAGCAGTTCTTC. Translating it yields CASSKTAPGDRVNHEQFF.

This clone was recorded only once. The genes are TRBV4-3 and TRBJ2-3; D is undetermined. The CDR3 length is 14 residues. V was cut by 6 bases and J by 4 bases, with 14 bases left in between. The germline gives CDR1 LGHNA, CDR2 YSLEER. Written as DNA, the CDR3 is TGCGCCAGCAGTTTGAATCCAGTTGCAGATACGCAGTATTTT. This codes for CASSLNPVADTQYF.

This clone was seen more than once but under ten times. CDR3 coding DNA: TGTGCCAGCAGCTTAGCGTTATGGGGGGGGTTTCCTCAGCCCCAGCATTTT. Translation gives CASSLALWGGFPQPQHF. The chain couples TRBV7-8 to TRBJ1-5; possibly TRBD1 for D (5 bases). This CDR3 region has 17 residues. Germline CDR1 reads SGHVS; CDR2 reads FQNEAQ. Trimming took 0 bases from V and 6 from J, leaving 18 bases between them. The variable domain in full, with the rest retrieved from reference TRBV7-8 and TRBJ1-5, is GAGVSQSPRYKVAKRGQDVALRCDPISGHVSLFWYQQALGQGPEFLTYFQNEAQLDKSGLPSDRFFAERPEGSVSTLKIQRTQQEDSAVYLCASSLALWGGFPQPQHFGDGTRLSIL.

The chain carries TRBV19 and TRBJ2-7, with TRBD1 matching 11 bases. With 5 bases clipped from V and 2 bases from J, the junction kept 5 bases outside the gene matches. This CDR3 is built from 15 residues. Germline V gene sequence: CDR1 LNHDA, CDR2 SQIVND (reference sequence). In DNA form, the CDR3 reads TGTGCCAGTAGTCTCCGGACAGGGGGCACCTACGAGCAGTACTTC. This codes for CASSLRTGGTYEQYF.

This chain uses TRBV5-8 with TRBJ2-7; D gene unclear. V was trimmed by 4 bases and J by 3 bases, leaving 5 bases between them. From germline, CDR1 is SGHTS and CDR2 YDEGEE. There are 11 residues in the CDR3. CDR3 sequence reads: CASSLNYEQYF. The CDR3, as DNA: TGTGCCAGCAGCCTTAACTACGAGCAGTACTTC.

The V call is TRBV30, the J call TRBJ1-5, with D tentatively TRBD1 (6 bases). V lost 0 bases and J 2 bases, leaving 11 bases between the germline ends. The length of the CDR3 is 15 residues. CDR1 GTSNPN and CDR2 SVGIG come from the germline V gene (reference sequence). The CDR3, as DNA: TGTGCCTGGAGTGTAGGGGGGGCGGGCAATCAGCCCCAGCATTTT. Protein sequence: CAWSVGGAGNQPQHF.

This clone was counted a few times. As DNA, the CDR3 is TGTGCCTCGGACAGGGGGCGCGGTAGGGAAAAACTGTTTTTT. Protein sequence: CASDRGRGREKLFF. The rearrangement joins TRBV30 to TRBJ1-4; 11 bases line up with TRBD1. Per the germline V gene, CDR1 is GTSNPN and CDR2 is SVGIG (reference sequence). The CDR3 is made up of 14 amino acids. V dropped 7 bases and J dropped 8; count of bases not matched to a gene: 9.

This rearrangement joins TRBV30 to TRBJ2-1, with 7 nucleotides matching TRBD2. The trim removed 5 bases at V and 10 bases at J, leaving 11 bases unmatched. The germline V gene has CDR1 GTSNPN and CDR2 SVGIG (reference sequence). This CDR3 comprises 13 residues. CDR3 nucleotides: TGTGCCTGGTCCAGGGACTACTCCAGCGAGCAGTTCTTC. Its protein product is CAWSRDYSSEQFF.

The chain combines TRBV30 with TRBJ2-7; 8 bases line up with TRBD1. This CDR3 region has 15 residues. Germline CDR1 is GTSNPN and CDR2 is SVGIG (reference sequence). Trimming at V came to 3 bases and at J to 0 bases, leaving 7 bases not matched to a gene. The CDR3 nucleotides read TGTGCCTGGAGCCCAGACAGGGGTATCTCCTACGAGCAGTACTTC. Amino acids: CAWSPDRGISYEQYF.

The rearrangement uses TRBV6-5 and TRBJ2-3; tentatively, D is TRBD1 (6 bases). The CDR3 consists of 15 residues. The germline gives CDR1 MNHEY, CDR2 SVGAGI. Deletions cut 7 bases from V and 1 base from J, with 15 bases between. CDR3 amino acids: CASTGLGAGTDTQYF. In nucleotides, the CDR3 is TGTGCCAGCACCGGGCTGGGGGCGGGCACAGATACGCAGTATTTT.

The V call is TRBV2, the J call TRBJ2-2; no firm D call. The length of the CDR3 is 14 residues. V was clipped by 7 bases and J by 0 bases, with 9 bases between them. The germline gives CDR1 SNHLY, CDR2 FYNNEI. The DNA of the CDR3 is TGTGCCAGCATTCAACAGCCGAACACCGGGGAGCTGTTTTTT. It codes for CASIQQPNTGELFF.

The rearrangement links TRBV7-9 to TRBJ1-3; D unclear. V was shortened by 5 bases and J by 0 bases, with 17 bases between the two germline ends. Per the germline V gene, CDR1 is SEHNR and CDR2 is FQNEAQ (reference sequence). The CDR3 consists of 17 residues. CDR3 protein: CASSPRDGRSSGNTIYF. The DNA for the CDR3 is TGTGCCAGCAGCCCTAGGGATGGGAGAAGCTCTGGAAACACCATATATTTT.

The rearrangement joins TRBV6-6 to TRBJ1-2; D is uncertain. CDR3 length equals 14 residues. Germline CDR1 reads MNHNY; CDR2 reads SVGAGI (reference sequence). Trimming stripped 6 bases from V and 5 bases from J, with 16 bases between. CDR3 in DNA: TGTGCCAGCAGAGACCCTAGACGGATTTATGGCTACACCTTC. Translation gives CASRDPRRIYGYTF.

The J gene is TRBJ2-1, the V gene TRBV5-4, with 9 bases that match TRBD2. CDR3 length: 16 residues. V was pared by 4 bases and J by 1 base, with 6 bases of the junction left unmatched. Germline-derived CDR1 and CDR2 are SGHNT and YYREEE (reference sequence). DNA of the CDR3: TGTGCCAGCAGCGGGGCACTAGCGGGTTCCTACAATGAGCAGTTCTTC. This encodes CASSGALAGSYNEQFF.

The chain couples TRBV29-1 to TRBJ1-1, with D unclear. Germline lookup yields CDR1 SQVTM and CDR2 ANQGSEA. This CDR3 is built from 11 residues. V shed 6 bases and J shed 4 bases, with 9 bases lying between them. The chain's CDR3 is CSVRVSTEAFF. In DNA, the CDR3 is TGCAGCGTGAGGGTGAGCACTGAAGCTTTCTTT.

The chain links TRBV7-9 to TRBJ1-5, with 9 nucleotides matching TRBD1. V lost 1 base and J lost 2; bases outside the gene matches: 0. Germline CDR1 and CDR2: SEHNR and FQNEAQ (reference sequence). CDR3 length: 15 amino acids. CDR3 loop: CASSLGTGGNQPQHF. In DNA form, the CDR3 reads TGTGCCAGCAGCTTAGGGACAGGGGGCAATCAGCCCCAGCATTTT. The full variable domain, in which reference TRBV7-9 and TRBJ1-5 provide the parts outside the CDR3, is DTGVSQNPRHKITKRGQNVTFRCDPISEHNRLYWYRQTLGQGPEFLTYFQNEAQLEKSRLLSDRFSAERPKGSFSTLEIQRTEQGDSAMYLCASSLGTGGNQPQHFGDGTRLSIL.

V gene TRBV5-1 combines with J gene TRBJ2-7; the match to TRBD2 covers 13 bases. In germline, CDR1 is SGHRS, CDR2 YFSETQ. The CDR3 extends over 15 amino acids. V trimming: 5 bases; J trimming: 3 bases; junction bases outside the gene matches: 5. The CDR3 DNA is TGCGCCAGCAGGGAACTAGCGGGAGGGGGCTACGAGCAGTACTTC. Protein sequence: CASRELAGGGYEQYF.

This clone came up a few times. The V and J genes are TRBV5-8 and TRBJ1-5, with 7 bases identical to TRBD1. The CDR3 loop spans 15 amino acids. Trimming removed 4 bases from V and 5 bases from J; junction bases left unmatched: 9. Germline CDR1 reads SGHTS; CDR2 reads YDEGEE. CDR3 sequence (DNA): TGTGCCAGCAGCCTTGGTACGGACAGGCATCAGCCCCAGCATTTT. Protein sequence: CASSLGTDRHQPQHF.

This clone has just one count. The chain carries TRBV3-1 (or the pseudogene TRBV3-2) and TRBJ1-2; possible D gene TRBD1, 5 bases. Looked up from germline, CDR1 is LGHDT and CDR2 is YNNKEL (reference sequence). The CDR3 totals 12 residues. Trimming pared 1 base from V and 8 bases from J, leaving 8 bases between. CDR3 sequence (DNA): TGTGCCAGCAGCCAAGGGGGGGTCGGCTACACCTTC. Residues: CASSQGGVGYTF.

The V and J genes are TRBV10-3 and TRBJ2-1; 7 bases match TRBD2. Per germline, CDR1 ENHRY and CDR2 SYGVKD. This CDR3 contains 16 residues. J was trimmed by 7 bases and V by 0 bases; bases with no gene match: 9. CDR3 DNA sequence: TGTGCCATCAGTGAGTCCGGCGGGAGATTTGGGAATGAGCAGTTCTTC. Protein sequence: CAISESGGRFGNEQFF.

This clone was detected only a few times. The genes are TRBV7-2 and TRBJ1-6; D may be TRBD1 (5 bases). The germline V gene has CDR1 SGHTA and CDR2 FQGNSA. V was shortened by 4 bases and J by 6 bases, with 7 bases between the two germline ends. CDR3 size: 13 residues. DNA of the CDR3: TGTGCCAGCAGCTCGCAGGGTAATTCACCCCTCCACTTT. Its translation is CASSSQGNSPLHF.

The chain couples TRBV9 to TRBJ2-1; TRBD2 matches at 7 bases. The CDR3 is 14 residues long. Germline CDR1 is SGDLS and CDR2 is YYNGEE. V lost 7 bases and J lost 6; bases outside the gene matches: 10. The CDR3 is CASQRGPTPNEQFF. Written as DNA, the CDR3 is TGTGCCAGCCAGCGGGGACCGACGCCCAATGAGCAGTTCTTC.

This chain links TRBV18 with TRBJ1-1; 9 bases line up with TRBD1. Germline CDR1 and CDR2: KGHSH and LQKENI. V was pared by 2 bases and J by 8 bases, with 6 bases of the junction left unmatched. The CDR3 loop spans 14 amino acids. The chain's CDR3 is CASSPDRGIGEAFF. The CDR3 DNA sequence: TGTGCCAGCTCACCAGACAGGGGGATCGGAGAAGCTTTCTTT. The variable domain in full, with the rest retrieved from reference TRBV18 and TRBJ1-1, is NAGVMQNPRHLVRRRGQEARLRCSPMKGHSHVYWYRQLPEEGLKFMVYLQKENIIDESGMPKERFSAEFPKEGPSILRIQQVVRGDSAAYFCASSPDRGIGEAFFGQGTRLTVV.